This T cell receptor beta chain was documented in a study of blood T cell repertoires in COVID-19. Overall study: Material from acute and convalescent COVID-19 was sourced from the United States, Italy and Spain. Sample material is recorded as cDNA or gDNA derived from T cells, B-cell-depleted T cells, or PBMCs.

The V end was cut by 5 bases, the J end by 3 bases, with 14 bases between. Per the germline V gene, CDR1 is SNHLY and CDR2 is FYNNEI. The CDR3 extends over 14 amino acids. Per the authors' pipeline: From reference gene primer amplification, estimates of nucleated cell counts were derived. The data were produced by immunoSEQ multiplex PCR, yet TCRdb's version contains in-frame clones alone and is incomplete. V, J and clone size are those of that table, while D and trimming were read from the DNA. The sample holds about 64,000 clones, roughly 82% seen once. The V call is TRBV2, the J call TRBJ2-7; D is perhaps TRBD1 (6 bases). Sample: peripheral blood. The source of this sequence is an older woman with acute or convalescent COVID-19. The CDR3: CASSPNTGIYEQYF. The CDR3 DNA is TGTGCCAGCAGTCCCAATACAGGGATCTACGAGCAGTACTTC.